This T cell receptor (beta chain) was observed in a study of chemoradiotherapy in HPV16-positive cancers. The assay was immunoSEQ multiplex PCR, and TCRdb's table has in-frame clones only and misses some. The sample consists of some 9,900 clones, more than 70% of them appearing once. Germline V gene data show CDR1 as WSHSY and CDR2 as SAAADI. CDR3 length: 15 amino acids. The germline V and J ends were trimmed by 6 bases and 0 bases, with 14 bases remaining between them. The receptor comes from a human donor with HPV-associated anogenital cancer. The material was tumor tissue, obtained from a patient who underwent chemoradiotherapy. This chain links TRBV10-2 with TRBJ2-5, with D possibly called TRBD1 or TRBD2 (5 bases each). The CDR3 nucleotides read TGCGCCAGCAGAGGGGACGTTTGGTACCAAGAGACCCAGTACTTC. Amino acids: CASRGDVWYQETQYF.